Listed here are 21 T cell receptor beta chains from one sample, sequenced in a study of beta chain features in type 1 diabetes. Expressed TCRB transcripts got sequenced, as all isolated RNA was reverse transcribed. The data were produced by immunoSEQ multiplex PCR, yet TCRdb's version contains in-frame clones alone and is incomplete. This sample carries about 170,000 clones, 6.5% to 8.5% of them seen once, and the ten largest clones take about 0.5%. Their specific antigens are unknown. Study results and limitations: TCRB CDR3s were moderately but significantly shorter in Type 1 diabetes patients in all four CD4+ subsets.

The sequenced material came from central memory CD4+ T cells from blood. The receptors shown here come from a man younger than 30 with type 1 diabetes.

The chain carries TRBV18 and TRBJ2-7; 7 nucleotides align to TRBD1. Germline CDR1 is KGHSH and CDR2 is LQKENI. Losses at the gene ends were 5 bases for V and 3 bases for J; bases not matched to a gene: 7. The CDR3 extends over 14 amino acids. In DNA form, the CDR3 reads TGTGCCAGCTCAAGGGACAGCCTTCTCTACGAGCAGTACTTC. It encodes CASSRDSLLYEQYF.

This clone was detected a few times. The chain joins TRBV14 to TRBJ2-7; TRBD2 agrees at 8 bases. There are 16 residues in the CDR3. The germline gives CDR1 SGHDN, CDR2 FVKESK. J was trimmed by 0 bases and V by 4 bases; bases with no gene match: 8. The CDR3 here is CASSRTAGGFSYEQYF. The CDR3 bases are TGTGCCAGCAGCCGGACCGCGGGGGGCTTCTCCTACGAGCAGTACTTC.

This clone has just a few counts. CDR3 sequence reads: CASSYSLGRPTEAFF. CDR3 bases: TGTGCCAGCAGTTACTCGTTGGGGCGCCCCACTGAAGCTTTCTTT. V gene TRBV6-5 combines with J gene TRBJ1-1; perhaps TRBD1 as D (5 bases). V was clipped by 0 bases and J by 4 bases, with 12 bases between them. The germline V gene has CDR1 MNHEY and CDR2 SVGAGI. CDR3 length: 15 amino acids.

The J gene is TRBJ2-7, the V gene TRBV28, with 10 bases matching TRBD2. The CDR3 is made up of 15 amino acids. Germline V gene lookup returns CDR1 MDHEN and CDR2 SYDVKM. V lost 6 bases and J lost 2; bases outside the gene matches: 7. The CDR3 DNA reads as TGTGCCAGCAGCCCCGGGACTAGCGTACCCTACGAGCAGTACTTC. As protein: CASSPGTSVPYEQYF.

The chain links TRBV7-9 to TRBJ1-5; 7 nucleotides agree with TRBD1. The germline CDR1 and CDR2 sequences are SEHNR and FQNEAQ (reference sequence). J was trimmed by 0 bases and V by 3 bases; bases with no gene match: 2. The CDR3 has 15 amino acids. CDR3 bases: TGTGCCAGCAGCTTTGGGACAGATAGCAATCAGCCCCAGCATTTT. Its protein product is CASSFGTDSNQPQHF. Based on the CDR3 plus reference TRBV7-9 and TRBJ1-5, the full variable domain is DTGVSQNPRHKITKRGQNVTFRCDPISEHNRLYWYRQTLGQGPEFLTYFQNEAQLEKSRLLSDRFSAERPKGSFSTLEIQRTEQGDSAMYLCASSFGTDSNQPQHFGDGTRLSIL.

V usage is TRBV5-1 and J usage is TRBJ2-7; TRBD1 matches 8 bases. Unmatched junction bases numbered 9, after V lost 4 bases and J lost 3 bases. Germline CDR1 reads SGHRS; CDR2 reads YFSETQ. The CDR3 sequence is 15 residues long. The CDR3 is CASSHGTGEFYEQYF. CDR3 bases: TGCGCCAGCAGCCACGGGACAGGAGAGTTCTACGAGCAGTACTTC.

The chain carries TRBV5-1 and TRBJ2-3; 13 bases align to TRBD2. Trimming cost V 5 bases and J 6 bases; bases outside gene matches: 9. Looked up from germline, CDR1 is SGHRS and CDR2 is YFSETQ. The CDR3 extends over 16 amino acids. CDR3 region: CASRSTSGGPRDTQYF. The DNA for the CDR3 is TGCGCCAGCAGGTCGACTAGCGGGGGGCCAAGGGATACGCAGTATTTT.

The V and J genes are TRBV2 and TRBJ1-1, with a weak D call TRBD1 (5 bases). The CDR3 runs 13 residues. V shed 6 bases and J shed 4 bases, with 12 bases lying between them. CDR1 is SNHLY, CDR2 FYNNEI, per germline. DNA of the CDR3: TGTGCCAGCAGGCTAGACAGCCCCACTGAAGCTTTCTTT. It translates to CASRLDSPTEAFF.

This clone was seen a handful of times. Within the sample, other DNA sequences also encode this same CDR3. The rearrangement links TRBV7-2 to TRBJ2-1; possible D gene TRBD1, 5 bases. V shed 2 bases and J shed 0 bases, with 11 bases lying between them. The CDR3 length is 16 residues. From germline, CDR1 is SGHTA and CDR2 FQGNSA. The CDR3 loop is CASSLRGSSSYNEQFF. The CDR3 region has the DNA TGTGCCAGCAGCTTAAGGGGCAGTAGCTCCTACAATGAGCAGTTCTTC.

This clone was observed many times. This chain uses TRBV7-9 with TRBJ1-1; 9 nucleotides line up with TRBD1. The germline V gene has CDR1 SEHNR and CDR2 FQNEAQ (reference sequence). This CDR3 has 16 residues. V was clipped by 5 bases and J by 4 bases; unmatched bases: 11. CDR3 DNA: TGTGCCAGCAGCAACCGGGACAGGGAAGGCCGCACTGAAGCTTTCTTT. This sequence encodes CASSNRDREGRTEAFF.

This chain joins TRBV28 and TRBJ1-5, with D perhaps matching TRBD1 (6 bases). Germline values: CDR1 MDHEN, CDR2 SYDVKM. The CDR3 covers 15 residues. V was pared by 2 bases and J by 6 bases, with 14 bases between. CDR3 region: CASSLPTGHGQPQHF. In nucleotides, the CDR3 is TGTGCCAGCAGTTTACCCACAGGGCATGGTCAGCCCCAGCATTTT.

This clone was observed a handful of times. The rearrangement links TRBV28 to TRBJ2-7; 9 positions match TRBD1. CDR3 size: 15 residues. The germline CDR1 and CDR2 sequences are MDHEN and SYDVKM. V lost 5 bases to trimming and J lost 4 bases; unmatched junction nucleotides: 9. The CDR3 sequence is CASSVTGGGRYEQYF. The CDR3 DNA sequence: TGTGCCAGCAGTGTGACAGGGGGAGGTCGTTACGAGCAGTACTTC. Filled out from reference TRBV28 and TRBJ2-7, the complete variable domain reads DVKVTQSSRYLVKRTGEKVFLECVQDMDHENMFWYRQDPGLGLRLIYFSYDVKMKEKGDIPEGYSVSREKKERFSLILESASTNQTSMYLCASSVTGGGRYEQYFGPGTRLTVT.

This clone was detected a few times. This chain connects TRBV12-2 to TRBJ2-7; the table's D call TRBD1 went unverified against the DNA. TRBV12-2 is described as a pseudogene. This CDR3 spans 14 amino acids. CDR3 bases: TGTGCAAGTCGCTCCGGGACAGGGGGACACGAGCAGTACTTC. It codes for CASRSGTGGHEQYF.

V usage is TRBV19 and J usage is TRBJ1-2, with 7 bases matching TRBD1. The length of the CDR3 is 17 residues. From germline, CDR1 is LNHDA and CDR2 SQIVND (reference sequence). Trimming took 6 bases from V and 2 from J; bases not matched to a gene: 15. CDR3 in amino acids: CASSKPLWTGRNYGYTF. CDR3 sequence (DNA): TGTGCCAGTAGCAAACCCCTGTGGACAGGCAGAAACTATGGCTACACCTTC.

The rearrangement joins TRBV2 to TRBJ2-2; 10 bases are a match to TRBD2. V lost 3 bases, J lost 0 bases, and 7 bases stayed unmatched. Per the germline V gene, CDR1 is SNHLY and CDR2 is FYNNEI. CDR3 length: 18 amino acids. CDR3 loop: CASSERGLAGANTGELFF. Here the CDR3 DNA reads TGTGCCAGCAGTGAGAGAGGGCTAGCGGGGGCGAACACCGGGGAGCTGTTTTTT.

The chain couples TRBV5-4 to TRBJ1-1, with 7 nucleotides matching TRBD1. The trim removed 4 bases at V and 10 bases at J, leaving 19 bases unmatched. In germline, CDR1 is SGHNT, CDR2 YYREEE (reference sequence). The CDR3 spans 16 residues. This CDR3 is CASSEPGGGRLRRAFF. The DNA of the CDR3 is TGTGCCAGCAGCGAACCTGGAGGGGGCCGATTAAGGCGAGCTTTCTTT.

This clone was found a few times. The V call is TRBV27, the J call TRBJ1-3; 7 bases are shared with TRBD1. The germline gives CDR1 MNHEY, CDR2 SMNVEV (reference sequence). CDR3 length: 17 residues. Trimming at V came to 5 bases and at J to 4 bases, leaving 14 bases not matched to a gene. The CDR3 bases are TGTGCCAGCAGTCCGAACAGGGGAAGCGCGATAGGAAACACCATATATTTT. It encodes CASSPNRGSAIGNTIYF.

This clone was counted only a few times. This chain links TRBV28 with TRBJ2-5; D uncertain. The V end lost 3 bases, the J end lost 1 base, and 12 bases lay between the germline ends. The germline V gene encodes CDR1 MDHEN and CDR2 SYDVKM. The CDR3 totals 15 residues. The CDR3 is CASSFRSLVQETQYF. The DNA of the CDR3 is TGTGCCAGCAGTTTTAGAAGTTTGGTCCAAGAGACCCAGTACTTC.

This clone has only a few counts. The J gene is TRBJ2-3, the V gene TRBV28; D uncertain. V lost 2 bases and J lost 6, with 15 bases in between. In germline, CDR1 is MDHEN, CDR2 SYDVKM. This CDR3 spans 15 amino acids. The CDR3 DNA reads as TGTGCCAGCAGTTTAGGGCAGGATCGCCGGGATACGCAGTATTTT. The encoded protein is CASSLGQDRRDTQYF.

This sequence joins TRBV4-3 and TRBJ1-2; D unresolved. Germline values: CDR1 LGHNA, CDR2 YSLEER. CDR3 size: 13 residues. Trimming stripped 1 base from V and 2 bases from J, with 5 bases between. This chain's CDR3 is CASSQGRNYGYTF. In nucleotides, the CDR3 is TGCGCCAGCAGCCAAGGCAGAAACTATGGCTACACCTTC.

This clone was seen only a few times. This chain links TRBV29-1 with TRBJ1-1; tentative D call: TRBD1 (5 bases). V was pared by 7 bases and J by 3 bases, with 18 bases between. The CDR3 sequence is 14 residues long. Germline CDR1 is SQVTM and CDR2 is ANQGSEA. For the CDR3, the DNA is TGCAGCGGCCAACAATCCGGGACTTACACTGAAGCTTTCTTT. Its translation: CSGQQSGTYTEAFF.